This T cell receptor (beta chain) derives from a study of OX40 agonist ivuxolimab in advanced cancers. Points from the study as a whole: Which antigen the expanded peripheral T cells recognized is unknown. At 0.1 to 3.0 mg/kg and by week 6, clonal expansion occurred in CD4+ and CD8+ blood T cells.

Repertoires were generated with immunoSEQ multiplex PCR, while TCRdb's copy carries only in-frame clones and drops some. The top ten clones hold 4.5% to 5% of a sample with some 45,000 clones, more than 80% of them seen once. Per germline, CDR1 SGDLS and CDR2 YYNGEE. The ends were cut back, 5 bases at V and 0 bases at J, with 11 bases in the middle. CDR3 length equals 14 residues. As to this clone: What it recognizes is unknown.

The sequences come from CD4+ or CD8+ T cells sorted from blood, collected in a trial of the OX40 agonist ivuxolimab. The J gene is TRBJ1-2, the V gene TRBV9; D is uncertain. This TCR was recovered from an adult with an advanced solid tumor such as melanoma, head and neck, liver or kidney cancer. The CDR3 loop reads CASSKEGSNYGYTF. The CDR3 region has the DNA TGTGCCAGCAGTAAGGAGGGATCTAACTATGGCTACACCTTC. Full variable domain (rest looked up from reference TRBV9 and TRBJ1-2): DSGVTQTPKHLITATGQRVTLRCSPRSGDLSVYWYQQSLDQGLQFLIQYYNGEERAKGNILERFSAQQFPDLHSELNLSSLELGDSALYFCASSKEGSNYGYTFGSGTRLTVV.